This TCR beta chain originates from a study of cytomegalovirus exposure and HLA in healthy donors. Study context: HLA-typed donors were the source of approximately 88 million unique TCRs held in an early data release.

PCR primers comprised 60 Vbeta and 13 Jbeta primers. Assay used: immunoSEQ multiplex PCR; TCRdb lists only in-frame clones, some missing. The table records 90,000 to 150,000 clones, roughly 82% of them present only once. Points from the study as a whole: The study flagged approximately 180 TCR beta chains as cytomegalovirus-associated.

Remarks on this clone: Its antigen is unknown.

The CDR3 is made up of 17 amino acids. Trimming shortened V by 2 bases and J by 0 bases, and 15 bases separated the two germline ends. CDR1 MNHEY and CDR2 SMNVEV come from the germline V gene (reference sequence). The sequenced material came from PBMCs. The chain carries TRBV27 and TRBJ2-3; D is perhaps TRBD2 (6 bases). This clonotype was sampled from a man aged 18 to 29 in good health and CMV-seropositive. The CDR3 is CASSLRWRGSSTDTQYF. CDR3 coding DNA: TGTGCCAGCAGTTTAAGGTGGCGGGGCTCTAGCACAGATACGCAGTATTTT.